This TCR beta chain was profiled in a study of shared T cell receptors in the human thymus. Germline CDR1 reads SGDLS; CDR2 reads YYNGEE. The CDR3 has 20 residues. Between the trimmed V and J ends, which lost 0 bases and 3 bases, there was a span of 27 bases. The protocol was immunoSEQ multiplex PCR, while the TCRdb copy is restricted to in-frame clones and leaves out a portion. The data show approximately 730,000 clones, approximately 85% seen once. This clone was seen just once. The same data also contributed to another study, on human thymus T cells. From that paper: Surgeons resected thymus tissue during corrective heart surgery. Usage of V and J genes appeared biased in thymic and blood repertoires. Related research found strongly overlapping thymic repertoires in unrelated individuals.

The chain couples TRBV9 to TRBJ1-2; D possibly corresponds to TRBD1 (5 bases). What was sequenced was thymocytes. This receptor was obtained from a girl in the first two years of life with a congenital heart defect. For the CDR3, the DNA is TGTGCCAGCAGCGTAGGAGGGTTGCGGGGCAGAGAGTTGCGGGACTATGGCTACACCTTC. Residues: CASSVGGLRGRELRDYGYTF.